This T cell receptor (beta chain) was recovered during a study of technical replicates of blood from a handful of donors. The repertoire was sequenced with immunoSEQ multiplex PCR; TCRdb's copy has only in-frame clones and lacks some. The table shows roughly 14,000 clones, with 80% to 85% occurring only once. V dropped 6 bases and J dropped 5 bases, with 14 bases sitting between them. The CDR3 consists of 13 residues. The germline V gene has CDR1 SGHRS and CDR2 YFSETQ. This chain links TRBV5-1 with TRBJ2-5, with D possibly TRBD2 on 7 matching bases. Sequencing was carried out using PBMCs. The TCR originated in a human donor in good health. CDR3: CASNEGEGETQYF. The CDR3 nucleotides are TGCGCCAGCAACGAGGGGGAGGGGGAGACCCAGTACTTC.